Here is one T cell receptor beta chain with its context. The target of this receptor is not known. No clone much larger than this one lies a single base away; base qualities are absent. The sample originates from a study of PD-1 blockade in classical Hodgkin lymphoma (dated by TCRdb to 2019 to 2021). Describing the broader study: Nivolumab dosing was 3 mg/kg intravenously every 2 weeks, continuing until either disease progression or unacceptable toxicity. The study used CyTOF and TCR beta sequencing to define a peripheral blood immune signature of response to PD-1 blockade in classical Hodgkin lymphoma. What the work shows at the level of the full study, not this receptor alone: By C4D1, a significant rise was seen in CD4+ TCR diversity but not in CD8+ TCR diversity (p=0.0027 vs p=0.16), and the rise was most apparent among complete responders (p=0.02). The study was limited to a single clinical trial cohort, and causes of repertoire differences, possibly disease activity or prior therapy, remained undefined. Newly diagnosed patients were reported to have lower baseline TCR diversity than healthy donors, and relapsed/refractory patients were reported to have lower baseline TCR diversity still. Among trial patients, those achieving complete response had baseline diversity similar to that of newly diagnosed patients, while diversity was significantly lower in partial responders and progressors. Diversity was lower in patients who began nivolumab less than 1 year after ASCT, so these patients were left out of later analyses to avoid confounding by immune reconstitution.

The Qiagen DNeasy kit was used to extract genomic DNA from unsorted PBMCs and from the negatively selected CD4+ and CD8+ fractions. Amplification of TCR beta CDR3 regions was done by immunoSEQ multiplex PCR with primers that anneal to V and J segments. Amplification bias was minimized using a synthetic immune receptor repertoire, and residual bias was removed computationally after sequencing. From the authors' description of their analysis: Custom Python scripts were used to quantify repertoire diversity as the Shannon entropy index. The unsorted, CD4+ and CD8+ repertoires were each analyzed separately, with the exception of combined analyses, where CD4+ and CD8+ sequences were merged in silico. A clone was considered expanded if an increase in frequency of at least 2-fold after treatment relative to C1D1 was found, and a pseudocount of 0.5 was applied to clones undetected at baseline. Singleton clones were defined as clones with 0 or 1 copy at C1D1, and non-singleton clones were defined as clones with 2 or more copies. By matching protein sequences in sorted samples from the same patient, clones expanded in unsorted samples were annotated as CD4+, CD8+ or unknown. Wilcoxon tests on paired samples were used to test diversity changes from C1D1 to C4D1. The table comes from immuneACCESS by way of TCRdb, which keeps in-frame sequences with V and J called. Part of the clones is missing from these tables; in studies checked, under half for an unresolved V gene and the rest for unknown reasons. The DNA gave D and trimming, while V, J and clone size come from that table. Present in this sample are tens of thousands of clones, around 80% of which were seen just once. The top ten constitute 9.4% of the sample.

Sequences SGDLS (CDR1) and YYNGEE (CDR2) are obtained from the germline V gene. V was cut back by 0 bases and J by 0 bases, leaving a gap of 7 bases between them. The cysteine opens and the phenylalanine closes a CDR3 of 15 amino acids. Left in the record is the CDR3 DNA by itself, 45 bases read in frame from the first base. In the paper's terms, the time point label means: cycle 4 day 1 (C4D1), after 6 weeks of nivolumab. Relapse after autologous stem cell transplantation had occurred in all trial patients, and cohorts A, B and C were distinguished by prior brentuximab vedotin exposure. The trial cohort comprised more than 55 patients with relapsed/refractory classical Hodgkin lymphoma whose best overall responses were complete response, partial response or progressive disease. Trial patients were treated with single-agent nivolumab in the multi-cohort phase II CheckMate 205 trial. An independent review committee assessed best overall response by applying the 2007 International Working Group response criteria. Trial PBMCs were collected just before the start of nivolumab (C1D1) and during therapy at cycle 2 day 1 and cycle 4 day 1. Peripheral blood was collected in 8 mL Vacutainer Cell Preparation Tubes, from which PBMCs were isolated by centrifugation and then cryopreserved.

The sequences come from peripheral blood mononuclear cells (PBMCs), collected before the fourth cycle of nivolumab. The rearranged segments are TRBV9 and TRBJ1-3, with no confidently assigned D gene. This receptor was taken from a human donor with classical Hodgkin lymphoma. For the CDR3, the sequence is CASSVDVLSGNTIYF. The DNA sequence reads TGTGCCAGCAGCGTAGACGTACTCTCTGGAAACACCATATATTTT.